Below, one TCR beta chain is given with its context. Its specificity is unknown. Profiled with immunoSEQ multiplex PCR; TCRdb holds only in-frame clones, not every one. The sample yields roughly 21,000 clones, more than 65% seen once. Germline V CDR1 and CDR2: GTSNPN, SVGIG (reference sequence). The CDR3 extends over 14 amino acids. V lost 6 bases, J lost 2 bases, and 10 bases stayed unmatched. Sequencing was preceded by expansion of antigen-specific CD4+ T cells with viral peptide pools in the ViraFEST assay. Having been cultured for under twelve days, the cells underwent CD4+ T cell isolation. Previously uninfected by SARS-CoV-2, the vaccine recipients also showed negative nucleocapsid antibodies. The sample is drawn from a study of vaccination effects on CD4 cells after COVID-19.

The chain combines TRBV30 with TRBJ2-7; 7 bases are shared with TRBD2. The material sequenced was CD4+ T cells from PBMCs cultured with HCoV-NL63 spike peptides, taken before COVID-19 vaccination. This TCR came from a human donor who received a COVID-19 vaccine. The CDR3 DNA follows: TGTGCCTGTTCCCGACGGGGGGTAACCTACGAGCAGTACTTC. Translating gives CACSRRGVTYEQYF.